This TCR beta chain was sequenced during a study of T-cell reconstitution after alpha-beta-depleted transplantation in children. The sample holds a few counts of this clonotype. The antigen is not known. Preparation of the TCRbeta library involved a method that used unique molecular identifiers. From the PCR reads, TCRdb called clonotypes with MiXCR, one entry per CDR3 protein. The sample includes 500,000 to 650,000 distinct CDR3 sequences, 11% of them seen just once. With 1 base removed from V and 5 bases from J, the gap between germline ends came to 6 bases. Per germline, CDR1 DFQATT and CDR2 SNEGSKA (reference sequence). The CDR3 extends over 13 amino acids. The study's findings and limits: Newly generated T cells supplied most T-cell counts and diversity one year post-transplant. By about two months after transplant, alpha-beta T cells reportedly arose from several hundred graft clones that had expanded. From surviving recipient T cells and thymic progenitors came the high day-60 TCRbeta diversity observed in some patients.

The source material was PBMCs, mostly from graft donor cells, sampled 180 days after TCRalphabeta/CD19-depleted stem cell transplant. The source of this sequence is a female patient aged 2-10 years who had a stem cell transplant for aplastic anemia, so the T cells may come from the graft donor. This sequence joins TRBV20-1 and TRBJ1-6; D gene uncertain. This chain's CDR3 is CSARVADNSPLHF. The CDR3 bases are TGCAGTGCTAGAGTGGCTGATAATTCACCCCTCCACTTT.